A single sample is the source of the 15 T cell receptor beta chains below, sequenced in a study of cytomegalovirus exposure and HLA in healthy donors. Amplification used 60 Vbeta primers and 13 Jbeta primers. Data came from immunoSEQ multiplex PCR; TCRdb stores just in-frame clones and leaves some out. This table has about 160,000 clones, about 80% appearing once. The sample taken for sequencing was PBMCs. Source of these receptors: a man between 18 and 35 years old in good health and CMV-seropositive.

V gene TRBV4-3 combines with J gene TRBJ2-6; 8 nucleotides line up with TRBD2. Germline loops: CDR1 LGHNA, CDR2 YSLEER. Trimming at V came to 1 base and at J to 0 bases, leaving 2 bases not matched to a gene. The CDR3 spans 17 residues. DNA of the CDR3: TGCGCCAGCAGCCAAGTAGCGGGGACCTCTGGGGCCAACGTCCTGACTTTC. It translates to CASSQVAGTSGANVLTF.

The rearrangement joins TRBV5-4 to TRBJ2-2, with D possibly TRBD1 on 6 matching bases. This CDR3 comprises 15 residues. With 5 bases removed from V and 1 base from J, the gap between germline ends came to 12 bases. The V gene's germline CDR1 is SGHNT and CDR2 YYREEE (reference sequence). The CDR3 DNA is TGTGCCAGCAGAGCCACAGGGCTGAACACCGGGGAGCTGTTTTTT. Residues: CASRATGLNTGELFF.

This clone appeared a few times. V usage is TRBV25-1 and J usage is TRBJ1-4; no clear D gene. The CDR3 totals 11 residues. Germline CDR1 and CDR2: MGHDK and SYGVNS. The V gene lost 3 bases and the J gene lost 8 bases, with 4 bases spanning the gap. CDR3 coding DNA: TGTGCCAGCAGTGAGGGCGAAAAACTGTTTTTT. As protein: CASSEGEKLFF.

The chain uses TRBV14 and TRBJ2-7; D gene unclear. Deletions cut 2 bases from V and 1 base from J, with 12 bases between. The CDR3 loop spans 15 amino acids. CDR1 SGHDN and CDR2 FVKESK come from the germline V gene. The CDR3 protein is CASSQNGIKSYEQYF. DNA for the CDR3: TGTGCCAGCAGCCAAAATGGCATAAAATCCTACGAGCAGTACTTC.

The table lists this clone with a few counts. The gene calls are TRBV18 and TRBJ2-5; TRBD2 matches at 7 bases. Unmatched junction bases numbered 9, after V lost 10 bases and J lost 4 bases. The CDR3 loop spans 13 amino acids. Germline V gene data show CDR1 as KGHSH and CDR2 as LQKENI. The CDR3, as DNA: TGTGCCACCACGCGGGAGCGGGTAGAGACCCAGTACTTC. Translated, it gives CATTRERVETQYF.

This clone was seen just once. The chain is built from TRBV13 and TRBJ2-2; 10 bases are shared with TRBD2. CDR1 and CDR2 (germline): PRHDT, FYEKMQ (reference sequence). The V and J ends lost 3 bases and 5 bases, in that order; junction bases with no gene match: 3. The CDR3 covers 15 residues. The CDR3 sequence is CASSFETSGTGELFF. CDR3 DNA: TGTGCCAGCAGCTTCGAGACTAGCGGGACCGGGGAGCTGTTTTTT. Full variable domain (remainder filled in from reference TRBV13 and TRBJ2-2): AAGVIQSPRHLIKEKRETATLKCYPIPRHDTVYWYQQGPGQDPQFLISFYEKMQSDKGSIPDRFSAQQFSDYHSELNMSSLELGDSALYFCASSFETSGTGELFFGEGSRLTVL.

The rearrangement links TRBV29-1 to TRBJ2-3, with 9 bases aligning to TRBD2. The CDR3 extends over 15 amino acids. Looked up from germline, CDR1 is SQVTM and CDR2 is ANQGSEA. The V gene end was trimmed by 4 bases and the J gene end by 1 base; junction bases not matched to a gene: 6. The DNA for the CDR3 is TGCAGCGTTGGGAAGGCTAGCGGGGGCACAGATACGCAGTATTTT. Its protein is CSVGKASGGTDTQYF.

The rearrangement links TRBV7-2 to TRBJ1-5; 7 bases fit TRBD1. Germline V gene lookup returns CDR1 SGHTA and CDR2 FQGNSA. The V gene end was trimmed by 5 bases and the J gene end by 2 bases; junction bases not matched to a gene: 0. The CDR3 sequence is 13 residues long. The CDR3 bases are TGTGCCAGCAGCGGACAGGGCAATCAGCCCCAGCATTTT. Translating it yields CASSGQGNQPQHF.

The chain recombines TRBV5-6 with TRBJ1-4; the match to TRBD1 covers 7 bases. The germline CDR1 and CDR2 sequences are SGHDT and YYEEEE. This CDR3 contains 14 residues. Trimming at V came to 4 bases and at J to 8 bases, leaving 8 bases not matched to a gene. The CDR3 region is CASSPTGRKEKLFF. Here the CDR3 DNA reads TGTGCCAGCAGCCCGACAGGGAGAAAAGAAAAACTGTTTTTT.

The J gene is TRBJ2-3, the V gene TRBV6-6, with D unclear. There are 13 residues in the CDR3. Germline V CDR1 and CDR2: MNHNY, SVGAGI (reference sequence). The germline V and J ends were trimmed by 6 bases and 2 bases, with 9 bases remaining between them. Written as DNA, the CDR3 is TGTGCCAGCAGAACTACTAACACAGATACGCAGTATTTT. Amino acids: CASRTTNTDTQYF.

The rearrangement links TRBV5-1 to TRBJ1-1; the match to TRBD1 covers 8 bases. There are 15 residues in the CDR3. Germline V CDR1 and CDR2: SGHRS, YFSETQ. Trimming cost V 4 bases and J 5 bases; bases outside gene matches: 10. CDR3 nucleotides: TGCGCCAGCAGCCTGAGGACAGGGCAGGGGACTGAAGCTTTCTTT. It codes for CASSLRTGQGTEAFF.

The chain couples TRBV7-3 to TRBJ2-7, with 7 bases identical to TRBD2. J lost 6 bases, V lost 2 bases, and 4 bases had no gene match. Germline assignment: CDR1 SGHTA and CDR2 FQGTGA. The CDR3 is 13 residues long. The CDR3 region is CASSLEGGAEQYF. DNA for the CDR3: TGTGCCAGCAGCTTAGAGGGAGGGGCCGAGCAGTACTTC.

This clone was picked up one time. The rearrangement joins TRBV7-2 to TRBJ2-7; D is ambiguous. The CDR3 has 12 residues. The V gene's germline CDR1 is SGHTA and CDR2 FQGNSA. With 4 bases removed from V and 3 bases from J, the gap between germline ends came to 7 bases. CDR3 sequence: CASSSYSYEQYF. The CDR3 bases are TGTGCCAGCAGCTCCTACAGCTACGAGCAGTACTTC.

This clone was seen a few times. This chain links TRBV14 with TRBJ1-2, with a weak D call TRBD1 (5 bases). V gave up 4 bases and J gave up 4 bases, with 16 bases separating them. CDR1 SGHDN and CDR2 FVKESK come from the germline V gene. This CDR3 has 15 residues. This chain's CDR3 is CASSPLTRRGYGYTF. The CDR3 nucleotides are TGTGCCAGCAGCCCTCTGACGCGGAGGGGCTATGGCTACACCTTC.

The chain is built from TRBV6-5 and TRBJ1-1; 7 positions agree with TRBD1. The J segment lost 6 bases and the V segment lost 5 bases, leaving 6 bases of the junction unmatched. Germline V gene data show CDR1 as MNHEY and CDR2 as SVGAGI. The CDR3 extends over 13 amino acids. This CDR3 reads CASSQGTVAEAFF. CDR3 sequence (DNA): TGTGCCAGCAGTCAAGGGACAGTTGCTGAAGCTTTCTTT.